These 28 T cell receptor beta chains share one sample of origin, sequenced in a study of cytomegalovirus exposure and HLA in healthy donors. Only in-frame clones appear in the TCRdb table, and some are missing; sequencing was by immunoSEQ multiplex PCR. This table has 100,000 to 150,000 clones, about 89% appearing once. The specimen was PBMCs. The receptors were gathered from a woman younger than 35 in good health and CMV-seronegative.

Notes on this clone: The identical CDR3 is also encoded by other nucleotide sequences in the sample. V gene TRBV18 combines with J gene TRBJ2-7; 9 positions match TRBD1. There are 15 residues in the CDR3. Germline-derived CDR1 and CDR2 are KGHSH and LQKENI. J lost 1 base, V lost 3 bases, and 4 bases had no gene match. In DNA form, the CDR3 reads TGTGCCAGCTCACCGTCCGGGACAGGGTCCTACGAGCAGTACTTC. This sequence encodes CASSPSGTGSYEQYF.

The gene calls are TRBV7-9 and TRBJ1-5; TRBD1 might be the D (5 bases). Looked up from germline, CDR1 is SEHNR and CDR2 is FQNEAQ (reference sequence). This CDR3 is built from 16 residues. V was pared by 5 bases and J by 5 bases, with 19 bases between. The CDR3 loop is CASSLGQGLPYQPQHF. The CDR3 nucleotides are TGTGCCAGCAGCCTAGGCCAGGGCCTTCCGTATCAGCCCCAGCATTTT.

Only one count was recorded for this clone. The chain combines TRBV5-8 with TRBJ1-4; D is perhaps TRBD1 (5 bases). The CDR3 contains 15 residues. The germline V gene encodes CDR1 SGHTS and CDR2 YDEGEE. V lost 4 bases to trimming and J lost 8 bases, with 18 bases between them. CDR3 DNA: TGTGCCAGCAGCCGGGGCGACAATGCGGGGGAAAAACTGTTTTTT. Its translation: CASSRGDNAGEKLFF. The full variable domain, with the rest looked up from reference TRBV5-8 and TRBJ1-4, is EAGVTQSPTHLIKTRGQQATLRCSPISGHTSVYWYQQALGLGLQFLLWYDEGEERNRGNFPPRFSGRQFPNYSSELNVNALELEDSALYLCASSRGDNAGEKLFFGSGTQLSVL.

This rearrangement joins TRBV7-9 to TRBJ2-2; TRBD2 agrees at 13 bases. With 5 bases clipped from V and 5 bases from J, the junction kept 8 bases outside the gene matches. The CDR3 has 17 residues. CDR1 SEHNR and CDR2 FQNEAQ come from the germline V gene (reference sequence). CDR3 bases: TGTGCCAGCAGCCCCCGGACTAGCGGGAGAGGAACCGGGGAGCTGTTTTTT. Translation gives CASSPRTSGRGTGELFF. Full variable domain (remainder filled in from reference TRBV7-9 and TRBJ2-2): DTGVSQNPRHKITKRGQNVTFRCDPISEHNRLYWYRQTLGQGPEFLTYFQNEAQLEKSRLLSDRFSAERPKGSFSTLEIQRTEQGDSAMYLCASSPRTSGRGTGELFFGEGSRLTVL.

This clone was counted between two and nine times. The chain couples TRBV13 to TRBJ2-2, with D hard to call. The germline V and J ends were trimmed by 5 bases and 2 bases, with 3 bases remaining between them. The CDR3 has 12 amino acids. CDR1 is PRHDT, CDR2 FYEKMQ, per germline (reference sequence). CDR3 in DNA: TGTGCCAGCAGCCCAAACACCGGGGAGCTGTTTTTT. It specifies CASSPNTGELFF.

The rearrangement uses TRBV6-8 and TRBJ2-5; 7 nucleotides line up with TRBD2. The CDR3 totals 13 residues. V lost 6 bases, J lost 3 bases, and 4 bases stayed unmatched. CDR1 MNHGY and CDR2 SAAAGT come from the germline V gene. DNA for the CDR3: TGTGCCAGCAGCCAACTAGCGAAAGAGACCCAGTACTTC. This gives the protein CASSQLAKETQYF.

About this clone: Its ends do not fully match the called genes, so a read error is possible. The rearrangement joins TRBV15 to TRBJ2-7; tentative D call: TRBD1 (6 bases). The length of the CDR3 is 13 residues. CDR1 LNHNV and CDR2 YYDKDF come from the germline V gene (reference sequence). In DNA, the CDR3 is TGTGCCACCAGCAGAGATTCCAGGACAGAATTGGTGTTC. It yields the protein CATSRDSRTELVF.

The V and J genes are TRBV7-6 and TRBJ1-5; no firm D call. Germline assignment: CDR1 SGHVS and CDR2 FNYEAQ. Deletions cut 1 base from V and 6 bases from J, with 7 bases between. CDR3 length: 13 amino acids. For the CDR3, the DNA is TGTGCCAGCAGCTTAGTCCCCGGTCAGCCCCAGCATTTT. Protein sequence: CASSLVPGQPQHF.

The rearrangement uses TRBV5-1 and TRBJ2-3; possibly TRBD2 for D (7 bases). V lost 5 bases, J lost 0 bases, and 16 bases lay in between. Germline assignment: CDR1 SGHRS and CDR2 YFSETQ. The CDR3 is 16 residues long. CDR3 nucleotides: TGCGCCAGCAGAGGAGGAGGGAGGGGGAGCACAGATACGCAGTATTTT. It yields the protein CASRGGGRGSTDTQYF.

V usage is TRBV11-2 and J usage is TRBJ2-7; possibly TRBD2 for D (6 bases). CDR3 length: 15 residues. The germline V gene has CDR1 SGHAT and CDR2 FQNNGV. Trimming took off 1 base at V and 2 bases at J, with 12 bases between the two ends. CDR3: CASSLGAGPAYEQYF. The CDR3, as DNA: TGTGCCAGCAGCTTAGGTGCGGGACCCGCCTACGAGCAGTACTTC.

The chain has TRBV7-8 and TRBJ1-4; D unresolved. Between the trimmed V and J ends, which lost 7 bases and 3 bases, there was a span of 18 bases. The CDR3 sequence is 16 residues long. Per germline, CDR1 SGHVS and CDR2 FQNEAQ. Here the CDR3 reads CASTILNRGSNEKLFF. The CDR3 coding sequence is TGTGCCAGCACCATTTTAAATAGAGGGTCTAATGAAAAACTGTTTTTT.

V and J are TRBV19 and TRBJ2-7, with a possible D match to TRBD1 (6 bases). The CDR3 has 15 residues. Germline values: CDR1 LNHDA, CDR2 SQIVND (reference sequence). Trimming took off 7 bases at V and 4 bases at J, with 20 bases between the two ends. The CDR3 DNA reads TGTGCCAGTACCCTGGGCAGTGGCAGGGGATACGAGCAGTACTTC. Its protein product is CASTLGSGRGYEQYF.

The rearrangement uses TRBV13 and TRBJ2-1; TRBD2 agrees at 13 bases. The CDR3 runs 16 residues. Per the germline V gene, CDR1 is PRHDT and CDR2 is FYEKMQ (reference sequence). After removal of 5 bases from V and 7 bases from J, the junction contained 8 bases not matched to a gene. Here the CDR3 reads CASSLPTSGRYNEQFF. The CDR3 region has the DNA TGTGCCAGCAGCCTCCCGACTAGCGGGAGGTATAATGAGCAGTTCTTC.

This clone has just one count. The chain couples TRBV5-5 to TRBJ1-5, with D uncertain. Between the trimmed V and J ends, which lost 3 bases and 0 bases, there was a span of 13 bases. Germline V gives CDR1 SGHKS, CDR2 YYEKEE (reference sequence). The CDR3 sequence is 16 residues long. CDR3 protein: CASSSSPGNSNQPQHF. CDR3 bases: TGTGCCAGCAGCTCCTCCCCCGGGAATAGCAATCAGCCCCAGCATTTT.

The CDR3 sequence is CASSPDWRGANVLTF. The CDR3 coding sequence is TGTGCCAGCAGTCCTGACTGGCGTGGGGCCAACGTCCTGACTTTC. The chain uses TRBV27 and TRBJ2-6; no reliable D call. Trimming removed 5 bases at V and 3 bases at J, with 11 bases between. Germline lookup yields CDR1 MNHEY and CDR2 SMNVEV (reference sequence). This CDR3 has 15 amino acids.

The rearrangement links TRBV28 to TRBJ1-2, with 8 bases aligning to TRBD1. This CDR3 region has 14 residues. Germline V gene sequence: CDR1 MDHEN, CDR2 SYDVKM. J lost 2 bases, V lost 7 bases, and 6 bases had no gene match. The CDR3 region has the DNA TGTGCCAGCACCGAAGGACAGGGCAACTATGGCTACACCTTC. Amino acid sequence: CASTEGQGNYGYTF.

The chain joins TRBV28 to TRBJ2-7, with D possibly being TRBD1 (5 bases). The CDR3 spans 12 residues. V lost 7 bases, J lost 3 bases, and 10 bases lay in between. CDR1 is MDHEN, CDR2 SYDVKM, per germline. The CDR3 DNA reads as TGTGCCAGCAACTTGGGGCACTACGAGCAGTACTTC. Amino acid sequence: CASNLGHYEQYF.

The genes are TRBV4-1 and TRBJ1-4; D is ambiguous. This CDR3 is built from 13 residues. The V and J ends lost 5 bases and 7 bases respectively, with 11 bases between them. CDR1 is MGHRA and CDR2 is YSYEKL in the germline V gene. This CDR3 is CASSEAQVEKLFF. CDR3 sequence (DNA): TGCGCCAGCAGCGAAGCTCAGGTTGAAAAACTGTTTTTT.

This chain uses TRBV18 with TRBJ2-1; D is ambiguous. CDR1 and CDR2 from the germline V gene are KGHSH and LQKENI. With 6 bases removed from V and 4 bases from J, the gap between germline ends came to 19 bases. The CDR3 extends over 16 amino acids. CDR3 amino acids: CASSPLSPGTYNEQFF. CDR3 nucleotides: TGTGCCAGCTCCCCTTTATCTCCAGGAACATACAATGAGCAGTTCTTC.

CDR3 amino acids: CASSSGYNTGELFF. CDR3 DNA sequence: TGTGCCAGCTCATCGGGGTATAACACCGGGGAGCTGTTTTTT. The gene calls are TRBV28 and TRBJ2-2; D possibly corresponds to TRBD2 (5 bases). Germline CDR1 is MDHEN and CDR2 is SYDVKM. The CDR3 is 14 residues long. Trimming left V 8 bases short and J 2 bases short, with 12 bases between. The full variable domain, rest sourced from reference TRBV28 and TRBJ2-2, is DVKVTQSSRYLVKRTGEKVFLECVQDMDHENMFWYRQDPGLGLRLIYFSYDVKMKEKGDIPEGYSVSREKKERFSLILESASTNQTSMYLCASSSGYNTGELFFGEGSRLTVL.

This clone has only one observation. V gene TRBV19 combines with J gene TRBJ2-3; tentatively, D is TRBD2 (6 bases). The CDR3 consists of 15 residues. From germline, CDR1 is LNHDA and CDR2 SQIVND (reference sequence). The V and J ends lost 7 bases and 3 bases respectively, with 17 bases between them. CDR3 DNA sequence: TGTGCCAGTAACCGACTAGATGGGACGACAGATACGCAGTATTTT. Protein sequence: CASNRLDGTTDTQYF.

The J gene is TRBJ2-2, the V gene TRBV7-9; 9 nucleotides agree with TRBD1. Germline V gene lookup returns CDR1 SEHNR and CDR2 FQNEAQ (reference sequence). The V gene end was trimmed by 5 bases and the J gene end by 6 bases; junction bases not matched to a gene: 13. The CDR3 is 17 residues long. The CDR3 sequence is CASSTIKNRGPAGELFF. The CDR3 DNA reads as TGTGCCAGCAGCACGATAAAAAACAGGGGGCCGGCCGGGGAGCTGTTTTTT.

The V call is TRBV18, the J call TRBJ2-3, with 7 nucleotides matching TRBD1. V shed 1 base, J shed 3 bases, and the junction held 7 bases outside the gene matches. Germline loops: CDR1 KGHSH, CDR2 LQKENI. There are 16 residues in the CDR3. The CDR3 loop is CASSPREGGETDTQYF. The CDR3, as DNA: TGTGCCAGCTCACCACGGGAAGGGGGCGAGACAGATACGCAGTATTTT.

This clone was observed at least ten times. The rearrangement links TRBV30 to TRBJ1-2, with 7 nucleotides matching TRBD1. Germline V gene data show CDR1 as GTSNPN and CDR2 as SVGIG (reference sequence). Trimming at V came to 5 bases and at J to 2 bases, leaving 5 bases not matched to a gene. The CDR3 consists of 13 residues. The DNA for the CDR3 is TGTGCCTGGGACAGGGCCTTCAACTATGGCTACACCTTC. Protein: CAWDRAFNYGYTF.

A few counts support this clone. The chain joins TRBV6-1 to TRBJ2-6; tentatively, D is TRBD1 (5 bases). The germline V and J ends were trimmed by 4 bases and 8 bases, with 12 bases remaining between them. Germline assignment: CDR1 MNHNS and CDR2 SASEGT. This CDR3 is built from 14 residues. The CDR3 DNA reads TGTGCCAGCAGTGGGCCGACAGATACCAACGTCCTGACTTTC. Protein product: CASSGPTDTNVLTF.

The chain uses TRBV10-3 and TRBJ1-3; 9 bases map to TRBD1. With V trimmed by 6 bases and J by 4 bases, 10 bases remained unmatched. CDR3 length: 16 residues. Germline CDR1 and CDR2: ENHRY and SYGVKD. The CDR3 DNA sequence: TGTGCCATCAGGAGAACAGGGGGCGCAGAAGGAAACACCATATATTTT. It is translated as CAIRRTGGAEGNTIYF.

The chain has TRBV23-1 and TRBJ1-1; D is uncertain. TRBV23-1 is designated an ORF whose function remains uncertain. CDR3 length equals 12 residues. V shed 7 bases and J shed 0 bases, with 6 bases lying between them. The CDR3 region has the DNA TGCGCCAGCAAATTAGTGAACACTGAAGCTTTCTTT. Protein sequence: CASKLVNTEAFF.

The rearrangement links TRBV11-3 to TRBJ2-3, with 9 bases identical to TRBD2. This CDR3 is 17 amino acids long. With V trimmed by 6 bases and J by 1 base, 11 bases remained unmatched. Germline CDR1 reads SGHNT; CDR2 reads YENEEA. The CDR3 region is CASSRNSGSYGTDTQYF. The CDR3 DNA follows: TGTGCCAGCAGTCGTAATAGCGGGAGCTATGGCACAGATACGCAGTATTTT.